This T cell receptor beta chain was recorded in a study of blood T cells in healthy people across ages. Germline V gene lookup returns CDR1 DFQATT and CDR2 SNEGSKA (reference sequence). V gave up 3 bases and J gave up 7 bases; unmatched junction bases: 6. The CDR3 extends over 13 amino acids. As to this clonotype: Its target is unknown.

Whole-study results and caveats: PBMCs were not sorted, which prevented a conclusive comparison of naive versus antigen-experienced cells. TCR beta diversity per million T cells fell roughly linearly with age.

Sample-barcoded 5' priming and a J-beta primer mix drove a second PCR of roughly 6 to 12 cycles. TCRdb re-called the 5' RACE reads through MiXCR, storing one row per CDR3 protein. The sample records 1,800,000 or so distinct CDR3 sequences, about 39% being singletons. The sample was blood. The rearrangement uses TRBV20-1 and TRBJ1-2; 9 bases are a match to TRBD1. The receptor was isolated from a human donor in good health. The CDR3 here is CSAREGTGSGYTF. DNA for the CDR3: TGCAGTGCTAGGGAAGGGACAGGGTCTGGCTACACCTTC.